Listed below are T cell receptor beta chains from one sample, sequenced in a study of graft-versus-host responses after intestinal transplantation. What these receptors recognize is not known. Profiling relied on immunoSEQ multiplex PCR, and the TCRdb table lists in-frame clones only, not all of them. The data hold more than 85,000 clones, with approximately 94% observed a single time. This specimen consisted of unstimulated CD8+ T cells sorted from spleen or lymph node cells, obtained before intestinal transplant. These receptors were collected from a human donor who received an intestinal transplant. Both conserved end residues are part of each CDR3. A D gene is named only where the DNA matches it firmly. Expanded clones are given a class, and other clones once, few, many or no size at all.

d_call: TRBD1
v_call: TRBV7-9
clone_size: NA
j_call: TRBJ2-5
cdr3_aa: CASSLIGTGQETQYF
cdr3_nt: TGTGCCAGCAGCTTAATAGGGACAGGACAAGAGACCCAGTACTTC

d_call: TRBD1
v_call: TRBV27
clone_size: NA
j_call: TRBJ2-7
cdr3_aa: CASSVTGLEQYF
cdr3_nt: TGTGCCAGCAGTGTGACAGGGCTCGAGCAGTACTTC

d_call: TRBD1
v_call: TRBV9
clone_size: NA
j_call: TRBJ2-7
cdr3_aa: CASSVAQGADEQYF
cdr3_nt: TGTGCCAGCAGCGTAGCACAGGGGGCCGACGAGCAGTACTTC

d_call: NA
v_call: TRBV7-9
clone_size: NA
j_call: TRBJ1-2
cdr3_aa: CASSDDGGIGYTF
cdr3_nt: TGTGCCAGCAGCGATGACGGAGGGATCGGCTACACCTTC

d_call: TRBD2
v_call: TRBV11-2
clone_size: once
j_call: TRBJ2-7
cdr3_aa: CASSPRTSVPYEQYF
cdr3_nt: TGTGCCAGCAGCCCTCGGACTAGCGTCCCCTACGAGCAGTACTTC

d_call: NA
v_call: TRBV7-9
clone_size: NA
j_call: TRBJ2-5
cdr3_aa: CASSRVRGGLETQYF
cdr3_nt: TGTGCCAGCAGCAGAGTTAGAGGGGGTTTGGAGACCCAGTACTTC

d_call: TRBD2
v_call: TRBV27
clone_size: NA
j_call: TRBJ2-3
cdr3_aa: CASKRGVTDTQYF
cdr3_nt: TGTGCCAGCAAGCGGGGGGTTACAGATACGCAGTATTTT

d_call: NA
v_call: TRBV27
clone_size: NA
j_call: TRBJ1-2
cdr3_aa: CASSLAGVGSGYTF
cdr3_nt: TGTGCCAGCAGTTTAGCGGGGGTTGGAAGTGGCTACACCTTC

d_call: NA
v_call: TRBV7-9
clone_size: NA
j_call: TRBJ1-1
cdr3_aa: CASSLVRDEAFF
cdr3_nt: TGTGCCAGCAGCTTAGTGAGGGATGAAGCTTTCTTT

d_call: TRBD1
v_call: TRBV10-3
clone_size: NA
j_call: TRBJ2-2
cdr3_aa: CAISDRDRDTGELFF
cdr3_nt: TGTGCCATCAGTGACCGGGACAGGGACACCGGGGAGCTGTTTTTT

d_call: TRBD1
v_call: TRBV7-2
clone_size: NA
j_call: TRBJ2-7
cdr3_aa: CASSLEVAGGIEQYF
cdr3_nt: TGTGCCAGCAGCTTAGAGGTGGCAGGGGGAATCGAGCAGTACTTC

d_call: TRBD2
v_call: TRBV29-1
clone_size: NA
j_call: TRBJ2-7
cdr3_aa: CSVRENEQYF
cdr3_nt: TGCAGCGTGCGGGAGAACGAGCAGTACTTC

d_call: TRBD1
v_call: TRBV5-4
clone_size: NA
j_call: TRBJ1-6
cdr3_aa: CASSLPNTLRGRRINSPLHF
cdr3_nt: TGTGCCAGCAGCTTGCCGAACACCCTCAGGGGGCGTCGAATAAATTCACCCCTCCACTTT

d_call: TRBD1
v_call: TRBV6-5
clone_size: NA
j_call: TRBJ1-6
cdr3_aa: CASRTGNSPLHF
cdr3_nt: TGTGCCAGCAGGACAGGGAATTCACCCCTCCACTTT

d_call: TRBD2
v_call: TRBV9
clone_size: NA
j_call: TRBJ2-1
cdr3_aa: CASSVVASGNEQFF
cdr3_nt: TGTGCCAGCAGCGTAGTGGCTAGCGGAAATGAGCAGTTCTTC

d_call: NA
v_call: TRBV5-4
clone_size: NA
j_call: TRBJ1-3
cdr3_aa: CASSLWESGNTIYF
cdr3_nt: TGTGCCAGCAGCTTGTGGGAGTCTGGAAACACCATATATTTT

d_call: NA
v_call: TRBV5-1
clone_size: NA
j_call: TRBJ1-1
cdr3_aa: CASSLDLGGTEAFF
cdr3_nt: TGCGCCAGCAGCTTGGATCTGGGAGGCACTGAAGCTTTCTTT

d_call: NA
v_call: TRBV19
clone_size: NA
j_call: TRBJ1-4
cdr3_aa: CASSEPRVTGEKLFF
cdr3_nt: TGTGCCAGTAGTGAGCCCAGGGTAACCGGTGAAAAACTGTTTTTT

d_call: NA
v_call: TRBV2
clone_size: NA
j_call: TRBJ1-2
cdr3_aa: CASRGQGDYGYTF
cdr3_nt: TGTGCCAGCAGGGGACAAGGGGACTATGGCTACACCTTC

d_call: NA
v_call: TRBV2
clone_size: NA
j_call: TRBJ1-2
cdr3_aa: CASSKLRQLNYGYTF
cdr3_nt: TGTGCCAGCAGTAAACTTCGACAGCTAAACTATGGCTACACCTTC

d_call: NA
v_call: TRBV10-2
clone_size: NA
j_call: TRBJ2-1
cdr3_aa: CASKDRSSYNEQFF
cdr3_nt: TGCGCCAGCAAAGACAGGAGCTCCTACAATGAGCAGTTCTTC

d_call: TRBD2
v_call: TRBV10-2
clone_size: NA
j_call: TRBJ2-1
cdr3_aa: CASSESHLAGNEQFF
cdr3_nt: TGCGCCAGCAGTGAGTCCCATCTAGCGGGCAATGAGCAGTTCTTC

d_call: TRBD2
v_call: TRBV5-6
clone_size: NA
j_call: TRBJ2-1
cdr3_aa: CASSFGTSGGAPYNEQFF
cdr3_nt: TGTGCCAGCAGCTTCGGGACTAGCGGGGGGGCCCCCTACAATGAGCAGTTCTTC

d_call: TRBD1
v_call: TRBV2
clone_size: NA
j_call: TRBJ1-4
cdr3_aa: CASSDWTGKVFF
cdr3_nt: TGTGCCAGCAGTGATTGGACAGGGAAAGTGTTTTTT

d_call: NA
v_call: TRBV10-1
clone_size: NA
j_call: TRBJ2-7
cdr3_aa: CASRALTTGSYEQYF
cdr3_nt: TGCGCCAGCAGGGCCCTAACAACAGGCTCCTACGAGCAGTACTTC

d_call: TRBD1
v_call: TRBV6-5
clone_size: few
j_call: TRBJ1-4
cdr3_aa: CASSLQGNAGGKLFF
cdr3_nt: TGTGCCAGCAGTCTACAGGGGAACGCGGGAGGCAAACTGTTTTTT

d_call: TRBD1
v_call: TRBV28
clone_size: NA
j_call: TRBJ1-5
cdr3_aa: CASSDRAGNQPQHF
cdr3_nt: TGTGCCAGCAGTGACAGGGCGGGCAATCAGCCCCAGCATTTT

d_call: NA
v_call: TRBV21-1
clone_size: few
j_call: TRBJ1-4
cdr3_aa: CASTKPLGGEKKKLFF
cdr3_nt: TGTGCCAGCACCAAACCACTTGGGGGGGAGAAAAAAAAACTGTTTTTT